This T cell receptor (beta chain) derives from a study of radiation and T cells in renal cell carcinoma. The assay was immunoSEQ multiplex PCR, and TCRdb's table has in-frame clones only and misses some. The top ten clones hold approximately 33% of a sample with approximately 31,000 clones, around 85% of them seen once. The length of the CDR3 is 16 residues. Germline CDR1 is MNHNY and CDR2 is SVGAGI (reference sequence). The V end was cut by 6 bases, the J end by 0 bases, with 15 bases between. Time point given: blood 4 weeks post-SBRT, at nephrectomy. As for treatment: 15 Gy SBRT to primary tumor, nephrectomy 4 weeks later. Nephrectomy followed 15 Gy stereotactic body radiation by 4 weeks. Serial blood draws occurred at baseline and 2 and 4 weeks post-SBRT. Clear cell pathology was present in this patient's renal cell carcinoma.

This sequence originates from a man in his sixties with renal cell carcinoma. The V and J genes are TRBV6-6 and TRBJ1-5, with D possibly being TRBD1 (6 bases). The specimen comprised blood, sampled from a patient whose treatment included radiotherapy and nephrectomy. The CDR3 DNA reads as TGTGCCAGCAGCCCGGTAGGGGGGCCTAGCAATCAGCCCCAGCATTTT. Translated, it gives CASSPVGGPSNQPQHF.